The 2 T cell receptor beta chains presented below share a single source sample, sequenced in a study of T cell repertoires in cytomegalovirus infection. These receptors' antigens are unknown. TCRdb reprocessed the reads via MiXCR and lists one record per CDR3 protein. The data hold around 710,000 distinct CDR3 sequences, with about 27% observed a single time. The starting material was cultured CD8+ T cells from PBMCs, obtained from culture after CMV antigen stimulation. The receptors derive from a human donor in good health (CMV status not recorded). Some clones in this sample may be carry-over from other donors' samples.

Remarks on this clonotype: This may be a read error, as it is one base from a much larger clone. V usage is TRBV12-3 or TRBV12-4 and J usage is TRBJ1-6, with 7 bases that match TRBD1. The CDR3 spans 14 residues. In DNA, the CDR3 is TGTGCCAGCGGTTTACAGGGGAGCGGGTCACCCCTCCACTTT. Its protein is CASGLQGSGSPLHF.

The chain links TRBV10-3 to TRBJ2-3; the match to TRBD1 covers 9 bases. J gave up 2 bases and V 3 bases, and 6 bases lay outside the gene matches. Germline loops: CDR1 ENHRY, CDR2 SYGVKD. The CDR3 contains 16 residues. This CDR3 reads CAISDSDRGNTDTQYF. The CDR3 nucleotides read TGTGCCATCAGTGACAGTGACAGGGGGAACACAGATACGCAGTATTTT.